The 3 T cell receptor beta chains reported below all come from one sample, sequenced in a study of ipilimumab plus nivolumab after autologous stem cell transplantation. Assay: immunoSEQ multiplex PCR; the TCRdb copy retains only in-frame clones and omits some. The repertoire consists of 20,000 to 30,000 clones, with around 84% occurring once and the leading ten covering approximately 5.2%. The sequencing used PBMCs, collected in a trial of ipilimumab plus nivolumab as post-transplant consolidation. These receptors all come from a male donor with diffuse large B-cell lymphoma.

This sequence joins TRBV29-1 and TRBJ2-7; unclear D gene. From germline, CDR1 is SQVTM and CDR2 ANQGSEA. V lost 5 bases and J 1 base, leaving 9 bases between the germline ends. This CDR3 has 12 residues. CDR3 in DNA: TGCAGCGTTCGTGCGGCATCCTACGAGCAGTACTTC. It encodes CSVRAASYEQYF.

As for this clone: The identical CDR3 is also encoded by other nucleotide sequences in the sample. V gene TRBV11-2 combines with J gene TRBJ2-7; possible D gene TRBD1, 6 bases. The V gene's germline CDR1 is SGHAT and CDR2 FQNNGV. V was pared by 1 base and J by 6 bases, with 16 bases between. This CDR3 spans 15 amino acids. The DNA for the CDR3 is TGTGCCAGCAGCTTAGGTCCAGGGGTTTACTTCGAGCAGTACTTC. It encodes CASSLGPGVYFEQYF.

CDR3 residues: CASSFRTGNNQPQHF. The CDR3 region has the DNA TGTGCCAGCAGTTTCAGGACAGGTAACAATCAGCCCCAGCATTTT. The rearrangement uses TRBV13 and TRBJ1-5; 7 bases are shared with TRBD1. CDR1 PRHDT and CDR2 FYEKMQ come from the germline V gene (reference sequence). The CDR3 consists of 15 residues. J gave up 3 bases and V 6 bases, and 8 bases lay outside the gene matches.